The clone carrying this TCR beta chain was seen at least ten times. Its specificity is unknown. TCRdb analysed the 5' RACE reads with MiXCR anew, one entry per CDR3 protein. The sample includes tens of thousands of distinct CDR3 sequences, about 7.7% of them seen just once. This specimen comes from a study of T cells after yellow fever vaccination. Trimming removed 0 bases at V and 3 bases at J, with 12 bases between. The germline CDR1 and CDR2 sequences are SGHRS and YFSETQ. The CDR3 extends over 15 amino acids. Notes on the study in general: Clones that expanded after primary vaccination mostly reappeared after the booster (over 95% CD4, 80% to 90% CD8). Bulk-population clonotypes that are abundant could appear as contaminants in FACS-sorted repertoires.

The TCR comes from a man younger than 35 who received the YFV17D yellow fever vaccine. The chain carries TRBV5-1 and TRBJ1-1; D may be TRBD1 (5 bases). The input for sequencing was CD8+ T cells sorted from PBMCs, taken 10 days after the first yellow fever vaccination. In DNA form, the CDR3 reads TGCGCCAGCAGCTTGGCCGGGGGATCGGACACTGAAGCTTTCTTT. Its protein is CASSLAGGSDTEAFF. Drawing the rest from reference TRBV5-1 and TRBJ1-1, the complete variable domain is KAGVTQTPRYLIKTRGQQVTLSCSPISGHRSVSWYQQTPGQGLQFLFEYFSETQRNKGNFPGRFSGRQFSNSRSEMNVSTLELGDSALYLCASSLAGGSDTEAFFGQGTRLTVV.